The 9 T cell receptor beta chains below were found in one sample sequenced in a study of OX40 agonist ivuxolimab in advanced cancers. Library construction relied on the immunoSEQ multiplex PCR assay. The immuneACCESS repertoire file appears here via TCRdb, limited to in-frame rearrangements. These files lack a portion of the clones; in checked studies, under half of the deficit traces to unresolved V genes, and the cause of the others is not known. The sample records just under 80,000 clones, about nine tenths of which are singletons. In total, the top ten clones hold around 0.38% of the sample. The sequences come from CD4+ or CD8+ T cells sorted from blood, collected in a trial of the OX40 agonist ivuxolimab. The receptors shown here come from an adult with an advanced solid tumor such as melanoma, head and neck, liver or kidney cancer.

This clone was seen only once. The chain combines TRBV27 with TRBJ2-2; no clear D. This CDR3 region has 16 residues. The ends were cut back, 6 bases at V and 0 bases at J, with 14 bases in the middle. Germline CDR1 and CDR2: MNHEY and SMNVEV (reference sequence). CDR3 DNA: TGTGCCAGCAGACCTGAAGGTTCAGCGAACACCGGGGAGCTGTTTTTT. Translating gives CASRPEGSANTGELFF.

The chain is built from TRBV12-5 and TRBJ2-5; D not certain. Germline CDR1 reads LGHNT; CDR2 reads FRNRAP. CDR3 length: 14 residues. Trimming removed 1 base from V and 1 base from J, with 7 bases in between. The CDR3 spells CASGLGLRQETQYF. The CDR3, as DNA: TGTGCTAGTGGTTTGGGACTTCGCCAAGAGACCCAGTACTTC.

The chain is built from TRBV14 and TRBJ1-4, with D perhaps matching TRBD1 (5 bases). The CDR3 has 15 residues. Germline CDR1 reads SGHDN; CDR2 reads FVKESK. V was trimmed by 4 bases and J by 4 bases, leaving 13 bases between them. CDR3 protein: CASSRQPGNNEKLFF. In nucleotides, the CDR3 is TGTGCCAGCAGCCGACAGCCAGGGAATAATGAAAAACTGTTTTTT.

CDR3 sequence reads: CATRPGDVNGELFF. The CDR3 bases are TGTGCCACCCGGCCAGGGGATGTTAACGGGGAGCTGTTTTTT. This chain connects TRBV10-3 to TRBJ2-2, with D perhaps matching TRBD1 (6 bases). CDR3 length equals 14 residues. V lost 10 bases and J lost 7, with 19 bases in between. Per the germline V gene, CDR1 is ENHRY and CDR2 is SYGVKD.

V usage is TRBV19 and J usage is TRBJ2-7; 7 bases line up with TRBD1. The V gene's germline CDR1 is LNHDA and CDR2 SQIVND (reference sequence). Losses at the gene ends were 6 bases for V and 5 bases for J; bases not matched to a gene: 1. This CDR3 spans 11 amino acids. CDR3 amino acids: CASRGTDEQYF. In nucleotides, the CDR3 is TGTGCCAGTAGGGGGACAGACGAGCAGTACTTC. Full variable domain (rest looked up from reference TRBV19 and TRBJ2-7): DGGITQSPKYLFRKEGQNVTLSCEQNLNHDAMYWYRQDPGQGLRLIYYSQIVNDFQKGDIAEGYSVSREKKESFPLTVTSAQKNPTAFYLCASRGTDEQYFGPGTRLTVT.

The rearrangement joins TRBV19 to TRBJ2-3; D remains ambiguous. Trimming pared 0 bases from V and 4 bases from J, leaving 8 bases between. Germline values: CDR1 LNHDA, CDR2 SQIVND (reference sequence). The CDR3 extends over 14 amino acids. DNA for the CDR3: TGTGCCAGTAGTATAGAAGGCCGGGCAGATACGCAGTATTTT. It translates to CASSIEGRADTQYF.

The V gene is TRBV27, the J gene TRBJ1-3, with TRBD1 matching over 7 bases. Germline V lookup: CDR1 MNHEY, CDR2 SMNVEV (reference sequence). CDR3 size: 14 residues. Germline trimming cut 5 bases from V and 0 bases from J; bases unmatched to any gene: 1. The CDR3 sequence: CASSRDSSGNTIYF. The CDR3, as DNA: TGTGCCAGCAGTAGGGACAGCTCTGGAAACACCATATATTTT.

This chain links TRBV18 with TRBJ2-7, with D possibly TRBD2 on 6 matching bases. The CDR3 is made up of 16 amino acids. Trimming pared 6 bases from V and 0 bases from J, leaving 18 bases between. Germline V CDR1 and CDR2: KGHSH, LQKENI. The CDR3 DNA reads TGTGCCAGCTCTCCTGGGACGGGACTCGGCTCCTACGAGCAGTACTTC. Translated, it gives CASSPGTGLGSYEQYF. The full variable domain, its missing parts supplied by reference TRBV18 and TRBJ2-7, is NAGVMQNPRHLVRRRGQEARLRCSPMKGHSHVYWYRQLPEEGLKFMVYLQKENIIDESGMPKERFSAEFPKEGPSILRIQQVVRGDSAAYFCASSPGTGLGSYEQYFGPGTRLTVT.

The chain has TRBV27 and TRBJ2-3; D remains unclear. The V end was cut by 3 bases, the J end by 6 bases, with 7 bases between. CDR3 length equals 12 residues. Germline V gene lookup returns CDR1 MNHEY and CDR2 SMNVEV (reference sequence). The CDR3 bases are TGTGCCAGCAGTTTTCGGTCTGATACGCAGTATTTT. It encodes CASSFRSDTQYF.